Listed below are T cell receptor beta chains from one sample, sequenced in a study of CXCR3-negative and CXCR3-positive naive CD8 T cells. TCRdb reprocessed the 5' RACE reads; each CDR3 protein has one entry and no DNA is given. The record lists about 94,000 distinct CDR3 sequences, of which the ten most abundant hold almost 0.55%. The specimen sequenced was naive CXCR3+ CD8+ T cells from blood. These receptors were collected from a human donor in good health. Some clones in this sample may be carry-over from other donors' samples. The CDR3 runs from the conserved cysteine through the conserved F or W.

V: TRBV4-3
J: TRBJ1-2
CDR3: CASSQESAGVVYGYTF

V: TRBV28
J: TRBJ2-1
CDR3: CASSFPQEKNEQLF

V: TRBV4-3
J: TRBJ2-1
CDR3: CASSQDRLAGASYNEQFF

V: TRBV10-3
J: TRBJ2-3
CDR3: CAIGSGGQTSTDTQYF

V: TRBV6-6
J: TRBJ2-1
CDR3: CASSYVSGHNEQFF

V: TRBV7-9
J: TRBJ2-5
CDR3: CASSPPDRGVGETQYF

V: TRBV28
J: TRBJ2-7
CDR3: CASMWGSSYEQYF

V: TRBV7-9
J: TRBJ2-7
CDR3: CASSGGWIYEQYF

V: TRBV28
J: TRBJ1-2
CDR3: CAISPGGGYTF

V: TRBV20-1
J: TRBJ2-7
CDR3: CSARDQRGDRADYEQYF

V: TRBV4-1
J: TRBJ1-4
CDR3: CASSQHSPQPGEKLFF

V: TRBV30
J: TRBJ1-5
CDR3: CAWSSQGNQPQHF

V: TRBV5-6
J: TRBJ1-2
CDR3: CASSSMDRAYGYTF

V: TRBV29-1
J: TRBJ1-1
CDR3: CSVEDPEQPNTEAFF

V: TRBV3-1
J: TRBJ2-5
CDR3: CASSQDFGGGQETQYF

V: TRBV13
J: TRBJ1-2
CDR3: CASSLLGGGYTF

V: TRBV28
J: TRBJ2-5
CDR3: CASRYREGETQYF

V: TRBV19
J: TRBJ2-1
CDR3: CASSLSPLTNNEQFF

V: TRBV28
J: TRBJ2-7
CDR3: CASSSPSGRRANVPYEQYF

V: TRBV28
J: TRBJ2-3
CDR3: CASSWTSGDTDTQYF

V: TRBV4-2
J: TRBJ1-1
CDR3: CASSPLPRGTEAFF

V: TRBV20-1
J: TRBJ2-7
CDR3: CSAPAGLAGGSDEQYF

V: TRBV28
J: TRBJ2-2
CDR3: CASSYRLGELFF

V: TRBV20-1
J: TRBJ2-3
CDR3: CSAILTDTQYF

V: TRBV10-3
J: TRBJ2-3
CDR3: CAIGVEGGFTDTQYF

V: TRBV3-1
J: TRBJ2-3
CDR3: CASSPLAGPTDTQYF

V: TRBV29-1
J: TRBJ2-3
CDR3: CSASLARADTQYF

V: TRBV29-1
J: TRBJ2-1
CDR3: CSVDRGLGNEQFF

V: TRBV27
J: TRBJ1-1
CDR3: CATSWGSGTEAFF

V: TRBV12-2
J: TRBJ2-3
CDR3: CASRFSSSTDTQYF

V: TRBV4-3
J: TRBJ2-7
CDR3: CASSQGIGDYEQYF

V: TRBV29-1
J: TRBJ1-2
CDR3: CSVIQGYGYTF

V: TRBV4-1
J: TRBJ1-2
CDR3: CASSPGGDYGYTF

V: TRBV14
J: TRBJ2-5
CDR3: CASSNAGVEETQYF

V: TRBV27
J: TRBJ2-7
CDR3: CASSFGGVTDEQYF

V: TRBV28
J: TRBJ2-1
CDR3: CASTPTESDFLEQFF

V: TRBV28
J: TRBJ2-7
CDR3: CASSFIADSSYEQYF

V: TRBV6-5
J: TRBJ1-2
CDR3: CASSLGTASYGYTF

V: TRBV20-1
J: TRBJ2-7
CDR3: CSADGLAGGHGNEQYF

V: TRBV11-2
J: TRBJ2-1
CDR3: CASSPREWKQFF

V: TRBV19
J: TRBJ1-2
CDR3: CASTNGQGTYTF

V: TRBV19
J: TRBJ2-7
CDR3: CASSKTGEHYEQYF

V: TRBV9
J: TRBJ2-7
CDR3: CASSPGGGRDLYEQYF

V: TRBV29-1
J: TRBJ1-1
CDR3: CSVFPTGLNTEAFF

V: TRBV7-8
J: TRBJ2-7
CDR3: CASRPGQGRREQYF

V: TRBV27
J: TRBJ1-2
CDR3: CASSRGQGGDYGYTF

V: TRBV29-1
J: TRBJ2-3
CDR3: CSVGGRTESTDTQYF

V: TRBV29-1
J: TRBJ2-4
CDR3: CSVDGQGWENIQYF

V: TRBV12-3/TRBV12-4
J: TRBJ2-7
CDR3: CASSLVLRVEQYF

V: TRBV28
J: TRBJ1-2
CDR3: CASGRQVQRLDGYTF

V: TRBV10-3
J: TRBJ2-1
CDR3: CAISGGGLYNEQFF

V: TRBV7-6
J: TRBJ2-1
CDR3: CASSPDPGTTDNEQFF

V: TRBV4-1
J: TRBJ2-1
CDR3: CASSQGTSDEQFF

V: TRBV6-6
J: TRBJ2-6
CDR3: CASSYLGTASGANVLTF

V: TRBV4-3
J: TRBJ2-1
CDR3: CASSQEDPGRSSYNEQFF

V: TRBV7-9
J: TRBJ1-5
CDR3: CASSQGLAAGEF

V: TRBV5-6
J: TRBJ2-1
CDR3: CASSLAASGTYNEQFF

V: TRBV29-1
J: TRBJ2-3
CDR3: CSVEDLSAGGDTDTQYF

V: TRBV12-3/TRBV12-4
J: TRBJ1-1
CDR3: CASSLDSRAFF